This T cell receptor (beta chain) was documented in a study of blood T cells in healthy people across ages. Together with a sample-barcoded 5' primer, a J-beta primer mix was included in a second PCR lasting roughly 6 to 12 cycles. Each single sample gave us at least 2.5 million CDR3-containing paired-end reads. TCRdb re-derived calls from the 5' RACE reads in MiXCR, one entry per CDR3 protein. Among about 670,000 distinct CDR3 sequences listed, 35% to 50% were seen once. Trimming pared 7 bases from V and 4 bases from J, leaving 8 bases between. Germline loops: CDR1 MDHEN, CDR2 SYDVKM. This CDR3 spans 12 amino acids.

Input material: blood. The source of this sequence is a man older than 75 in good health. The chain recombines TRBV28 with TRBJ2-1, with D hard to call. In DNA, the CDR3 is TGTGCCAGCATGGCGGATTACAATGAGCAGTTCTTC. It translates to CASMADYNEQFF.